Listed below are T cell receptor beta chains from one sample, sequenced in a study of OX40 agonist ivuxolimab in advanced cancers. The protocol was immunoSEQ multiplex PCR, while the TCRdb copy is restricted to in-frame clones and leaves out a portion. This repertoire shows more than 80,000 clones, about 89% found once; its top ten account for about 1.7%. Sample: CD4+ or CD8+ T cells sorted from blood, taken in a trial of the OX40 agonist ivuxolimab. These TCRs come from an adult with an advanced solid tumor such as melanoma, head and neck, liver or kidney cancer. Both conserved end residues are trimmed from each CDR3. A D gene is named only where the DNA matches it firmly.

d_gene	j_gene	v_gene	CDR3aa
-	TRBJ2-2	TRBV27	ASSVGTRNTGELF
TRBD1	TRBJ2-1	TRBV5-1	ASSSAGRTGYNEQF
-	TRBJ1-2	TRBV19	ASSPMDGGGYT
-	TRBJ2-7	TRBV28	ASSLDGASSYEQY
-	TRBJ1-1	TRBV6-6	ASRPTGDTEAF
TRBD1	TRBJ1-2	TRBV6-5	ASSQGDTRRGYT
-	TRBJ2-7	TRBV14	ASSRDPGEQY
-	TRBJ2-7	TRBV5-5	ASTRRFNGSYEQY
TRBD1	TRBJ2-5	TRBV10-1	AITPGRDRMKEQY
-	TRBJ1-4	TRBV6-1	ASGGGRAEEKLF
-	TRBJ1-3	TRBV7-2	ASSLPTSSSGNTIY
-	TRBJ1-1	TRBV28	ASSFYQARE
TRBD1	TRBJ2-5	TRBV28	ASSPGDRSQETQY
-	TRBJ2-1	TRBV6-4	ASSQAASWGAYNEQF
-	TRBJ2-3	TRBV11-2	ASSSPRLADTQY
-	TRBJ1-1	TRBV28	ASRGAVNTEAF
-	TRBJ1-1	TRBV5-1	ASSLDSSLLNTEAF
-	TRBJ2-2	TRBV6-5	ATSGARDTGELF
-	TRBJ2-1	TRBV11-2	ASTWTENNEQF
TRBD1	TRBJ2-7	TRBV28	ASSTGGNSYEQY
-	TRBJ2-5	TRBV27	ASILRETQY
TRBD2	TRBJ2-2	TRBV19	ASIGAGGRNGELF
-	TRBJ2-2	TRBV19	ASSTDRMNGELF
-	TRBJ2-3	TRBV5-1	ASSYDGDRTDTQY
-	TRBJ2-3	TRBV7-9	ASSPIDTQY
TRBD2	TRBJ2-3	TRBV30	AWSLAGGDTQY
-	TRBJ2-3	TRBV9	ASSVSVGPSTDTQY
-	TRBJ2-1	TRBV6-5	ASLSSYNEQF
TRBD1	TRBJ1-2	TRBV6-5	ATRQGVGYGYT
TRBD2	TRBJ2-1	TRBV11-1	ASRQTPGLAGGYEQF
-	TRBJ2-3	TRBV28	ASSSGTVRNTQY
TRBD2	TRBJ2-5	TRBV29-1	SVEGGGRGETQY
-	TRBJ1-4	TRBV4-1	ASSQGVTTNEKLF
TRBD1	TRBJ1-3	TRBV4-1	ASSQDPATQGSGNTIY
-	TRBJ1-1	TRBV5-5	ASSLGIGVLGTEAF